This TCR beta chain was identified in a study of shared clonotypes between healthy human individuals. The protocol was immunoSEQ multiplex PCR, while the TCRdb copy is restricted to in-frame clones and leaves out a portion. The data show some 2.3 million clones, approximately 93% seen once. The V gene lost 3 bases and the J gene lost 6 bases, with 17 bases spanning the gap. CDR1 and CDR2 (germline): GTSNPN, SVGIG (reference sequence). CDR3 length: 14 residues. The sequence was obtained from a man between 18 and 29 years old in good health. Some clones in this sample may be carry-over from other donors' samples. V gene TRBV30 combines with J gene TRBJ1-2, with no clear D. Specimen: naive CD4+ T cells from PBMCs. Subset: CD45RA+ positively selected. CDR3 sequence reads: CAWSVHSVPDGYTF. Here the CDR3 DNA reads TGTGCCTGGAGCGTTCATTCCGTGCCGGATGGCTACACCTTC.